Included here is one TCR beta chain sequence, with context. The sample originates from a study of CD8+CD57+ T cells in acquired aplastic anemia. Genomic DNA, serving as template, underwent TCR beta VDJ and CDR3 profiling. MiXCR, run by TCRdb on the reads, gives a single entry per CDR3 protein. Of over 200,000 distinct CDR3 sequences listed, under 65% are singletons. Material: sorted CD4+, CD8+, or CD8+CD57+ T cells (not recorded which) from PBMCs. This sequence was found in a human donor in good health.

The CDR3: CASSLVAPQQYF. Here the CDR3 DNA reads TGTGCCAGCAGCTTAGTTGCGCCCCAGCAGTACTTC. The chain joins TRBV7-2 to TRBJ2-7; D is undetermined. This CDR3 has 12 amino acids. V was cut by 1 base and J by 8 bases, with 9 bases left in between. The germline gives CDR1 SGHTA, CDR2 FQGNSA. Looking up the rest from reference TRBV7-2 and TRBJ2-7 gives the full variable domain: GAGVSQSPSNKVTEKGKDVELRCDPISGHTALYWYRQSLGQGLEFLIYFQGNSAPDKSGLPSDRFSAERTGGSVSTLTIQRTQQEDSAVYLCASSLVAPQQYFGPGTRLTVT.